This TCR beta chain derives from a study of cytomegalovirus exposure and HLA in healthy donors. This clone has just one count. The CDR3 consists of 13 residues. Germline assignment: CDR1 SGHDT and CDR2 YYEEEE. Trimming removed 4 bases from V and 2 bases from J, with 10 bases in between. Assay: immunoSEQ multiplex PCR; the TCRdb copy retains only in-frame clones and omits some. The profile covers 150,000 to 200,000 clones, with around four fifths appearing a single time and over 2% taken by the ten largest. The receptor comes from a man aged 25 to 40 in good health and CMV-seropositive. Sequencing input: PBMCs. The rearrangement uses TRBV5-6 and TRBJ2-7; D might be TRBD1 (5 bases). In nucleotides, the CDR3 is TGTGCCAGCAGCCATTGGGGCACCTACGAGCAGTACTTC. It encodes CASSHWGTYEQYF.